This entry concerns a single TCR beta chain. The CDR3 covers 12 residues. V lost 6 bases to trimming and J lost 4 bases, with 9 bases between them. In the study's own analysis: Researchers report that nucleated cell counts were estimated from reference gene primer amplification. TCRdb's copy holds only in-frame clones and misses some; the assay was immunoSEQ multiplex PCR. D and trimming were read from the DNA, whereas the V and J calls and clone size are those reported in that table. The table includes fewer than 200,000 clones, 74% detected once. This record belongs to a study of blood T cell repertoires in COVID-19. Study context: Some COVID-19 samples were acute and others convalescent; all came from the United States, Italy and Spain. In each case, the material was cDNA or gDNA derived from T cells, B-cell-depleted T cells, or PBMCs.

The chain links TRBV12-3 or TRBV12-4 to TRBJ2-5; D possibly corresponds to TRBD1 (6 bases). This sequence originates from an elderly woman with acute or convalescent COVID-19. The source material was peripheral blood. CDR3 DNA sequence: TGTGCCAGCAGAGGGACATTAGAGACCCAGTACTTC. It codes for CASRGTLETQYF.